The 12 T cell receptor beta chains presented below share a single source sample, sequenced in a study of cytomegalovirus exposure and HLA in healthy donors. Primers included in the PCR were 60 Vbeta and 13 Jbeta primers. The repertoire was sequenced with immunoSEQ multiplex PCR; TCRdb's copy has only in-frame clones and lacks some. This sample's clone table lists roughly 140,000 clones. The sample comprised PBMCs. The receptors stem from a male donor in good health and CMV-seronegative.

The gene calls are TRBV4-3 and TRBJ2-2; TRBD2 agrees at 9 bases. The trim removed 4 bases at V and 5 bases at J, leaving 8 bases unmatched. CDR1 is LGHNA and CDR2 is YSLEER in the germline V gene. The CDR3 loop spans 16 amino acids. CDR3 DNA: TGCGCCAGCAGCCGGGCGGGGGGGCCGGGTACCGGGGAGCTGTTTTTT. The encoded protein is CASSRAGGPGTGELFF.

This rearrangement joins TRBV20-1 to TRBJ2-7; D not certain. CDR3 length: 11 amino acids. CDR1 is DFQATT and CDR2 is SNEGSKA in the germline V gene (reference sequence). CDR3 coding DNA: TGCAGCGGCAGTGACAATGGCGAGCAGTACTTC. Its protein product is CSGSDNGEQYF.

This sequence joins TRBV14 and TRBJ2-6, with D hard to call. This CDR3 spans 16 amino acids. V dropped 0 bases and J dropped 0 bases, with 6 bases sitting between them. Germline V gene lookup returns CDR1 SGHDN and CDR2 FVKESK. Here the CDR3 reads CASSQDRFSGANVLTF. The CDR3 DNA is TGTGCCAGCAGCCAAGATCGTTTCTCTGGGGCCAACGTCCTGACTTTC.

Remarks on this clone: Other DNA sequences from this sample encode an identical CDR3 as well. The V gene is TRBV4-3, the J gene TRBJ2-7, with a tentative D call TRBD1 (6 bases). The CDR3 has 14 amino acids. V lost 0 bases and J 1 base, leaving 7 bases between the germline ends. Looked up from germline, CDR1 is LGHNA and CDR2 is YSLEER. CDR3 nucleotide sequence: TGCGCCAGCAGCCAAGACAGGGGTTCCTACGAGCAGTACTTC. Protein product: CASSQDRGSYEQYF.

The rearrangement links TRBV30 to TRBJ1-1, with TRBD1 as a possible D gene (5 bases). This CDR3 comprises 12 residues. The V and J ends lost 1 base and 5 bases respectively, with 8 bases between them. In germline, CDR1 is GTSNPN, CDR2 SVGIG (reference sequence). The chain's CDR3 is CAWSDSGTEAFF. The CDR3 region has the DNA TGTGCCTGGAGTGACTCAGGGACTGAAGCTTTCTTT.

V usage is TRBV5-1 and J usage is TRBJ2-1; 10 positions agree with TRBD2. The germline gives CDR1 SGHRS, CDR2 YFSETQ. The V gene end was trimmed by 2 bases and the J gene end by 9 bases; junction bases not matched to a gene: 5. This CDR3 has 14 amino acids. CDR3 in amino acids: CASSFNVAGGEQFF. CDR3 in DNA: TGCGCCAGCAGCTTTAATGTAGCGGGAGGTGAGCAGTTCTTC.

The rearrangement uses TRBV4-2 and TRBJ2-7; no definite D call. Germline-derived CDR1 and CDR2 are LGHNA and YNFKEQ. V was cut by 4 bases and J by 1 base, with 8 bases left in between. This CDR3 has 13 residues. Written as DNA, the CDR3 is TGTGCCAGCAGCCGCCCCGGGTCCTACGAGCAGTACTTC. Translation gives CASSRPGSYEQYF.

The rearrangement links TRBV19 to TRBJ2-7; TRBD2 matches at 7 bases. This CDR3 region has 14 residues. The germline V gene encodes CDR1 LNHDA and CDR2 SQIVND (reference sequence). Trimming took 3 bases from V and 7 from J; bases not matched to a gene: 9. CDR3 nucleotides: TGTGCCAGTAGTATGGGGGGGATGGGGAATGAGCAGTACTTC. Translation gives CASSMGGMGNEQYF.

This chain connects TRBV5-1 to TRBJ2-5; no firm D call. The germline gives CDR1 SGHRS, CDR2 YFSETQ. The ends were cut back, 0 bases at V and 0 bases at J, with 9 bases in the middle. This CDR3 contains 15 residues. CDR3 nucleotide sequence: TGCGCCAGCAGCTTGGGGGCCCTGTACCAAGAGACCCAGTACTTC. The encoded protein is CASSLGALYQETQYF. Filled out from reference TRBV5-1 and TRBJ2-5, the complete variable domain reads KAGVTQTPRYLIKTRGQQVTLSCSPISGHRSVSWYQQTPGQGLQFLFEYFSETQRNKGNFPGRFSGRQFSNSRSEMNVSTLELGDSALYLCASSLGALYQETQYFGPGTRLLVL.

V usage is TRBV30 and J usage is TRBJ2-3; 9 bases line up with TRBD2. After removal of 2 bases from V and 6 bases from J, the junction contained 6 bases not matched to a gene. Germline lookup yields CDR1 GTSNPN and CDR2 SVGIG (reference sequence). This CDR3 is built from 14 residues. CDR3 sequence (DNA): TGTGCCTGGAGTACAGCGGGGGGTTCCGATACGCAGTATTTT. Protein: CAWSTAGGSDTQYF.

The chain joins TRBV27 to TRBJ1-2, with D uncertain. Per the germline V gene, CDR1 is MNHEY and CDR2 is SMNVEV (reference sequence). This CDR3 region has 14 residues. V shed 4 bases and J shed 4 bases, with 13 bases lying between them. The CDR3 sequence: CASSWTVGSYGYTF. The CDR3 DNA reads TGTGCCAGCAGTTGGACGGTAGGGAGCTATGGCTACACCTTC.

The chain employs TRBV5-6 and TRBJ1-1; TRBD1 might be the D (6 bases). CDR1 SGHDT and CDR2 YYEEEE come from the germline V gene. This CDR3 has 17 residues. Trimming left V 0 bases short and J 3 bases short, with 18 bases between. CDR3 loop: CASSLAVTGRTDTEAFF. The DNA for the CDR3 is TGTGCCAGCAGCTTGGCCGTGACGGGACGGACAGACACTGAAGCTTTCTTT.